Sequencing of this TCR beta chain was carried out in a study of cytomegalovirus exposure and HLA in healthy donors. Sequencing used immunoSEQ multiplex PCR; TCRdb keeps in-frame clones, though not all of them. The sample contains tens of thousands of clones, over 85% of which appear only once. In germline, CDR1 is MDHEN, CDR2 SYDVKM. The V gene lost 4 bases and the J gene lost 6 bases, with 13 bases spanning the gap. The CDR3 is 14 amino acids. Remarks on this clone: Its specificity is not known.

The study, taken as a whole, reports: Subsequent analysis of the roughly 120 validation repertoires found a tendency for first-cohort TCR clusters to co-occur. Accounts indicate the classifier identified cytomegalovirus status with strong specificity and sensitivity. The study listed 150 to 200 cytomegalovirus-associated TCR beta chains.

The clonotype originates from a woman in her thirties in good health and CMV-seropositive. The sequencing sample was made of PBMCs. J is TRBJ2-4 and V is TRBV28; D unresolved. The CDR3 coding sequence is TGTGCCAGCAGTTCGACCCCCACAGCAAACATTCAGTACTTC. Amino acids: CASSSTPTANIQYF.